This T cell receptor (beta chain) was identified during a study of T-cell reconstitution after alpha-beta-depleted transplantation in children. General study results and limits: The authors attributed T-cell counts and diversity one year after transplant mostly to newly produced T cells. Reportedly, alpha-beta T cells present about two months post-transplant originated from several hundred expanded clones of graft origin.

This CDR3 spans 14 amino acids. Trimming took off 6 bases at V and 5 bases at J, with 17 bases between the two ends. The germline V gene has CDR1 SQVTM and CDR2 ANQGSEA. Turning to this clonotype: Its antigen is undetermined.

Preparation of the TCRbeta library was carried out with unique molecular identifiers. TCRdb redid the calling of the PCR reads with MiXCR, one entry per CDR3 protein. The sample holds about a million distinct CDR3 sequences, about 29% seen once. The source is a boy less than two years old who had a stem cell transplant for SCID, so the T cells may come from the graft donor. The rearrangement links TRBV29-1 to TRBJ1-3; possible D gene TRBD1, 5 bases. The sample here was PBMCs, mostly from graft donor cells, taken 360 days after TCRalphabeta/CD19-depleted stem cell transplant. CDR3 sequence: CSVLEGDSRNTIYF. CDR3 sequence (DNA): TGCAGCGTCCTCGAGGGTGACAGTAGAAACACCATATATTTT.